This T cell receptor beta chain was recovered during a study of blood T cell repertoires in COVID-19. Across the study: In each case, the material was cDNA or gDNA derived from T cells, B-cell-depleted T cells, or PBMCs.

The length of the CDR3 is 15 residues. V lost 4 bases to trimming and J lost 0 bases, with 11 bases between them. Germline V lookup: CDR1 SGHNT, CDR2 YYREEE (reference sequence). Here immunoSEQ multiplex PCR was the method, and the copy in TCRdb shows in-frame clones only, minus some. The sample comprises approximately 100,000 clones, about 90% of which are singletons, and about 15% rests with the top ten. Sequencing used peripheral blood. The J gene is TRBJ1-3, the V gene TRBV5-4; tentatively, D is TRBD1 (6 bases). This TCR was recovered from a man in his fifties or sixties with acute or convalescent COVID-19. The CDR3 spells CASSPRDTSGNTIYF. The CDR3 DNA is TGTGCCAGCAGCCCCCGGGACACCTCTGGAAACACCATATATTTT.